The T cell receptor beta chain under discussion was sequenced for a study of shared clonotypes between healthy human individuals. Study outcomes and limitations: An anticipated effect of sequencing depth on clonotype sharing among donors was recognized.

Donors, without exception, were Caucasian adults residing in Nashville, Tennessee. Produced via immunoSEQ multiplex PCR; TCRdb's table is partial and in-frame only. The repertoire has 1.4 million to 1.5 million clones, 95% to 97% of them found once; the top ten carry roughly 1.1%. To note about this clone: Antigen: not known.

The CDR3 is made up of 14 amino acids. The germline CDR1 and CDR2 sequences are SGHNT and YYREEE (reference sequence). The junction had 1 base not matched to a gene; V was cut back by 1 base and J by 2 bases. The V and J genes are TRBV5-4 and TRBJ2-3; 7 bases agree with TRBD1. This receptor was obtained from a man aged 25-40 years in good health. Sequenced: naive CD4+ T cells sorted from blood. Sample subset: CD45RA+ positively selected. CDR3 amino acids: CASSLQGVTDTQYF. CDR3 in DNA: TGTGCCAGCAGCTTGCAGGGGGTCACAGATACGCAGTATTTT.